This is a list of T cell receptor beta chains from one sample in a study of cytomegalovirus exposure and HLA in healthy donors. Assay used: immunoSEQ multiplex PCR; TCRdb lists only in-frame clones, some missing. The sample has 90,000 to 120,000 clones; 79% are singletons. The specimen sequenced was PBMCs. These receptors all come from a woman in her thirties or forties in good health and CMV-seronegative. Both conserved end residues are part of each CDR3. A D gene is named only where the DNA matches it firmly. Size values are once, few and many counts, or a class for expanded clones, and some rows have none.

v_gene	j_gene	abundance	len	d_gene	CDR3nt	CDR3aa
TRBV5-1	TRBJ2-3	-	16	TRBD2	TGCGCCAGCAGCTTGGAAGGGCGGGGGGGCACAGATACGCAGTATTTT	CASSLEGRGGTDTQYF
TRBV18	TRBJ2-7	-	17	TRBD1	TGTGCCAGCTCACTCGAGTCCGGGACAGGGGGTATCGACGAGCAGTACTTC	CASSLESGTGGIDEQYF
TRBV28	TRBJ1-1	-	19	TRBD1	TGTGCCAGCAGTCCCGAGCCCAGGACAGGGCGGCTTTTGAACACTGAAGCTTTCTTT	CASSPEPRTGRLLNTEAFF
TRBV27	TRBJ2-1	-	16	TRBD1	TGTGCCAGCAGTCTCACCGGGACAGTGGGTTCCAATGAGCAGTTCTTC	CASSLTGTVGSNEQFF
TRBV2	TRBJ2-7	-	15	-	TGTGCCAGCACGCCGCCGAGGACTGGCACCTACGAGCAGTACTTC	CASTPPRTGTYEQYF
TRBV7-9	TRBJ2-7	-	13	-	TGTGCCAGCAGCTTAGCCGGTGGCTACGAGCAGTACTTC	CASSLAGGYEQYF
TRBV19	TRBJ1-5	-	12	-	TGTGCCAGTAGTATACGGGGTCAGCCCCAGCATTTT	CASSIRGQPQHF
TRBV19	TRBJ2-5	-	16	-	TGTGCCAGTAGTACAGCGACCTACTCTATACAAGAGACCCAGTACTTC	CASSTATYSIQETQYF
TRBV28	TRBJ1-3	few	14	-	TGTGCCAGCAACTCCCTCCCCTCTGGAAACACCATATATTTT	CASNSLPSGNTIYF
TRBV27	TRBJ2-5	once	15	-	TGTGCCAGCACAATGGGTAGTAGCCCCGGAGAGACCCAGTACTTC	CASTMGSSPGETQYF
TRBV4-1	TRBJ2-7	-	14	TRBD2	TGCGCCAGCAGCAGGCTAGCGGGCCCCTACGAGCAGTACTTC	CASSRLAGPYEQYF
TRBV6-5	TRBJ2-2	-	14	-	TGTGCCAGCAGTTTGACAGGGACTGCCGGGGAGCTGTTTTTT	CASSLTGTAGELFF
TRBV5-1	TRBJ2-1	-	13	TRBD2	TGCGCCAGTGGGACTAGCGGGACACCTGAGCAGTTCTTC	CASGTSGTPEQFF
TRBV7-9	TRBJ1-2	-	14	TRBD1	TGTGCCAGCAGCAACACAGGGGGGCACTATGGCTACACCTTC	CASSNTGGHYGYTF
TRBV5-1	TRBJ2-7	once	16	TRBD1	TGCGCCAGCAGCTCCAGCTCTTCCGGGACAGGGGACGAGCAGTACTTC	CASSSSSSGTGDEQYF
TRBV28	TRBJ2-7	-	15	TRBD2	TGTGCCAGCAGTTTAACTAGCGGGTACGCCTACGAGCAGTACTTC	CASSLTSGYAYEQYF
TRBV15	TRBJ1-6	few	14	TRBD1	TGTGCCACCAGCAGGGGACAGGGGAGTTCACCCCTCCACTTT	CATSRGQGSSPLHF
TRBV5-6	TRBJ1-6	-	13	TRBD1	TGTGCCAGCAGCATAGACAGGGATCCACCCCTCCACTTT	CASSIDRDPPLHF
TRBV2	TRBJ2-2	-	18	TRBD2	TGTGCCAGCAGTGGGACTAGCGGGAGGGAATCGAACACCGGGGAGCTGTTTTTT	CASSGTSGRESNTGELFF
TRBV25-1	TRBJ1-2	-	14	TRBD1	TGTGCCAGCAGTGAGCCCGGGACAGTCTATGGCTACACCTTC	CASSEPGTVYGYTF
TRBV5-1	TRBJ2-1	-	15	TRBD2	TGCGCCAGCAGCTTGGTCCCACTAGCGGCCAATGAGCAGTTCTTC	CASSLVPLAANEQFF
TRBV27	TRBJ2-7	-	14	-	TGTGCCAGCAGTTTAACGGGGTTCTCCTACGAGCAGTACTTC	CASSLTGFSYEQYF
TRBV7-2	TRBJ2-3	-	17	TRBD2	TGTGCCAGCAGCTCGGGACTAGCGGGGGGGCCAGCAGATACGCAGTATTTT	CASSSGLAGGPADTQYF
TRBV28	TRBJ1-5	-	15	-	TGTGCCAGCAGTTTAGCTCTTCCCCGGGATCAGCCCCAGCATTTT	CASSLALPRDQPQHF
TRBV6-6	TRBJ1-1	-	14	-	TGTGCCGGGAGGAGGTCCGGCGCGGACACTGAAGCTTTCTTT	CAGRRSGADTEAFF
TRBV2	TRBJ1-1	-	14	TRBD1	TGTGCCAGCGTACTGGGACAGGGGAACGCTGAAGCTTTCTTT	CASVLGQGNAEAFF
TRBV29-1	TRBJ1-2	-	13	TRBD1	TGCAGCGGTTACAGGGGGGGCACAGATGGCTACACCTTC	CSGYRGGTDGYTF
TRBV19	TRBJ2-2	-	16	TRBD1	TGTGCCACCCAACCACCCCCGGGACAGGGTGCCGGGGAGCTGTTTTTT	CATQPPPGQGAGELFF
TRBV11-2	TRBJ2-1	-	14	-	TGTGCCAGCAGCTTACGCGGCCCCTGGGATGAGCAGTTCTTC	CASSLRGPWDEQFF